These 4 T cell receptor beta chains were sequenced from one sample in a study of T cells in Graves' hyperthyroidism and ophthalmopathy. Amplified regions were TCR beta CDR3 sequences from RNA transcripts. TCR CDR3 underwent first-round RT-PCR with the HTBI primer set. TCRdb passed the multiplex PCR reads through MiXCR, listing each CDR3 protein once. Of 450,000 to 600,000 distinct CDR3 sequences listed, about 14% are singletons. Sequencing was done on a sample of blood. Source of these receptors: a woman in her thirties or forties with Graves' hyperthyroidism.

This clonotype was seen ten or more times. This chain uses TRBV2 with TRBJ2-2; TRBD2 agrees at 10 bases. V gave up 6 bases and J gave up 2 bases; unmatched junction bases: 6. The CDR3 runs 16 residues. Germline V CDR1 and CDR2: SNHLY, FYNNEI. The CDR3: CASRAGTSVNTGELFF. CDR3 DNA: TGTGCCAGCAGAGCCGGGACTAGCGTAAACACCGGGGAGCTGTTTTTT.

This clonotype has only a few counts. V gene TRBV5-5 combines with J gene TRBJ2-1; TRBD2 is a possible D gene (7 bases). Germline loops: CDR1 SGHKS, CDR2 YYEKEE (reference sequence). V was shortened by 7 bases and J by 0 bases, with 14 bases between the two germline ends. The CDR3 is made up of 15 amino acids. CDR3 bases: TGTGCCAGCGTCCATAGGGGGGGCTCCTACAATGAGCAGTTCTTC. Protein product: CASVHRGGSYNEQFF.

This clonotype has ten or more counts. The rearrangement joins TRBV7-3 to TRBJ2-3; 14 bases agree with TRBD2. Germline loops: CDR1 SGHTA, CDR2 FQGTGA. This CDR3 is built from 17 residues. Trimming at V came to 2 bases and at J to 6 bases, leaving 7 bases not matched to a gene. The CDR3 protein is CASSLGLAGGPHDTQYF. The DNA of the CDR3 is TGTGCCAGCAGCTTAGGACTAGCGGGGGGACCCCACGATACGCAGTATTTT. The full variable domain, rest sourced from reference TRBV7-3 and TRBJ2-3, is GAGVSQTPSNKVTEKGKYVELRCDPISGHTALYWYRQSLGQGPEFLIYFQGTGAADDSGLPNDRFFAVRPEGSVSTLKIQRTERGDSAVYLCASSLGLAGGPHDTQYFGPGTRLTVL.

In its sample, this clonotype was seen a few times. The chain employs TRBV6-1 and TRBJ2-1; 13 bases map to TRBD2. The trim removed 6 bases at V and 4 bases at J, leaving 3 bases unmatched. Germline values: CDR1 MNHNS, CDR2 SASEGT. The length of the CDR3 is 15 residues. The CDR3 here is CASRGTSGEYNEQFF. DNA for the CDR3: TGTGCCAGCAGAGGGACTAGCGGGGAATACAATGAGCAGTTCTTC.